A selection of T cell receptor beta chains follows, all from one sample in a study of blood T cell repertoires in COVID-19. Profiled with immunoSEQ multiplex PCR; TCRdb holds only in-frame clones, not every one. Among over 120,000 clones, about 85% were seen once, and the ten largest hold roughly 5.1%. Input material: peripheral blood. Source of these receptors: an older woman with COVID-19, enrolled during active disease. Both conserved end residues are part of each CDR3. The D gene is left open where the match is weak. Part of the rows lack a size; the others show once, few, many or a class for expanded clones.

v_call: TRBV10-3
d_call: TRBD1
j_call: TRBJ1-2
clone_size: NA
cdr3_aa: CAITRTGGAGYGYTF
cdr3_nt: TGTGCCATCACCAGGACAGGGGGCGCAGGCTATGGCTACACCTTC

v_call: TRBV7-9
d_call: NA
j_call: TRBJ2-5
clone_size: NA
cdr3_aa: CASSPKGETQYF
cdr3_nt: TGTGCCAGCAGCCCCAAGGGGGAGACCCAGTACTTC

v_call: TRBV14
d_call: NA
j_call: TRBJ2-3
clone_size: NA
cdr3_aa: CASSQEGAFFTDTQYF
cdr3_nt: TGTGCCAGCAGCCAAGAGGGGGCTTTCTTCACAGATACGCAGTATTTT

v_call: TRBV7-2
d_call: TRBD1
j_call: TRBJ2-1
clone_size: NA
cdr3_aa: CASSWGQGASYNEQFF
cdr3_nt: TGTGCCAGCAGCTGGGGACAGGGCGCCTCCTACAATGAGCAGTTCTTC

v_call: TRBV30
d_call: TRBD1
j_call: TRBJ1-2
clone_size: NA
cdr3_aa: CAWSAQGFYGYTF
cdr3_nt: TGTGCCTGGAGTGCACAGGGGTTCTATGGCTACACCTTC

v_call: TRBV2
d_call: NA
j_call: TRBJ1-4
clone_size: NA
cdr3_aa: CASSDGQGRGKLFF
cdr3_nt: TGTGCCAGCAGTGATGGGCAGGGCCGAGGAAAACTGTTTTTT

v_call: TRBV3-1/TRBV3-2
d_call: TRBD2
j_call: TRBJ2-1
clone_size: NA
cdr3_aa: CASRYTSGGSSYNEQFF
cdr3_nt: TGTGCCAGCAGATACACTAGCGGGGGGAGCTCCTACAATGAGCAGTTCTTC

v_call: TRBV5-1
d_call: TRBD1
j_call: TRBJ1-1
clone_size: NA
cdr3_aa: CASSLVGQGWNTEAFF
cdr3_nt: TGCGCCAGCAGCTTGGTCGGACAGGGTTGGAACACTGAAGCTTTCTTT

v_call: TRBV5-8
d_call: NA
j_call: TRBJ2-2
clone_size: NA
cdr3_aa: CASSSPGAPTGELFF
cdr3_nt: TGTGCCAGCAGCTCCCCTGGGGCTCCCACCGGGGAGCTGTTTTTT

v_call: TRBV7-2
d_call: NA
j_call: TRBJ2-7
clone_size: NA
cdr3_aa: CASSFSGSSLNYEQYF
cdr3_nt: TGTGCCAGCAGCTTTAGCGGTAGTTCCCTAAACTACGAGCAGTACTTC

v_call: TRBV4-2
d_call: TRBD2
j_call: TRBJ2-3
clone_size: NA
cdr3_aa: CASSQAGGQRDTQYF
cdr3_nt: TGTGCCAGCAGCCAAGCGGGGGGGCAAAGAGATACGCAGTATTTT

v_call: TRBV30
d_call: NA
j_call: TRBJ1-1
clone_size: many
cdr3_aa: CAWSGSFEAFF
cdr3_nt: TGTGCCTGGAGCGGTAGCTTTGAAGCTTTCTTT

v_call: TRBV30
d_call: TRBD2
j_call: TRBJ2-7
clone_size: NA
cdr3_aa: CAWAGLAGEQYF
cdr3_nt: TGTGCCTGGGCGGGGTTAGCGGGCGAGCAGTACTTC

v_call: TRBV30
d_call: NA
j_call: TRBJ1-6
clone_size: NA
cdr3_aa: CAWSVVGGMGNSPLHF
cdr3_nt: TGTGCCTGGAGTGTAGTGGGGGGAATGGGTAATTCACCCCTCCACTTT

v_call: TRBV5-3
d_call: TRBD2
j_call: TRBJ2-5
clone_size: NA
cdr3_aa: CARSSTSGGYKQETQYF
cdr3_nt: TGTGCCAGAAGCTCTACTAGCGGGGGGTACAAACAAGAGACCCAGTACTTC

v_call: TRBV6-6
d_call: NA
j_call: TRBJ1-6
clone_size: NA
cdr3_aa: CASGLSNSPLHF
cdr3_nt: TGTGCCAGCGGACTATCTAATTCACCCCTCCACTTT

v_call: TRBV11-3
d_call: TRBD2
j_call: TRBJ2-1
clone_size: NA
cdr3_aa: CASSLALAGASEQFF
cdr3_nt: TGTGCCAGCAGCTTAGCACTAGCGGGGGCAAGTGAGCAGTTCTTC

v_call: TRBV19
d_call: NA
j_call: TRBJ1-5
clone_size: NA
cdr3_aa: CASMGQPYSNQPQHF
cdr3_nt: TGTGCCAGTATGGGACAACCCTATAGCAATCAGCCCCAGCATTTT

v_call: TRBV27
d_call: NA
j_call: TRBJ2-7
clone_size: NA
cdr3_aa: CASSLSGQSYEQYF
cdr3_nt: TGTGCCAGCAGTTTAAGTGGTCAGTCCTACGAGCAGTACTTC

v_call: TRBV20-1
d_call: NA
j_call: TRBJ2-7
clone_size: NA
cdr3_aa: CSASRQGMFEQYF
cdr3_nt: TGCAGTGCTAGTCGGCAGGGGATGTTCGAGCAGTACTTC

v_call: TRBV6-1
d_call: NA
j_call: TRBJ2-3
clone_size: NA
cdr3_aa: CASSEVRWGGLTDTQYF
cdr3_nt: TGTGCCAGCAGTGAAGTGAGGTGGGGGGGCCTTACAGATACGCAGTATTTT

v_call: TRBV4-1
d_call: NA
j_call: TRBJ1-2
clone_size: many
cdr3_aa: CASSQLPETRPYGYTF
cdr3_nt: TGCGCCAGCAGCCAGCTACCCGAGACGAGGCCTTATGGCTACACCTTC

v_call: TRBV19
d_call: NA
j_call: TRBJ1-1
clone_size: NA
cdr3_aa: CASSIVGVPEAFF
cdr3_nt: TGTGCCAGTAGTATAGTAGGGGTGCCTGAAGCTTTCTTT

v_call: TRBV28
d_call: TRBD1
j_call: TRBJ2-1
clone_size: NA
cdr3_aa: CASSSQGGNDNEQFF
cdr3_nt: TGTGCCAGCAGTTCCCAAGGGGGCAACGACAATGAGCAGTTCTTC

v_call: TRBV27
d_call: TRBD1
j_call: TRBJ2-5
clone_size: NA
cdr3_aa: CASSFGQGARETQYF
cdr3_nt: TGTGCCAGCAGTTTCGGACAGGGGGCGAGAGAGACCCAGTACTTC

v_call: TRBV4-1
d_call: TRBD1
j_call: TRBJ1-6
clone_size: NA
cdr3_aa: CASSQDRPGTGNNSPLHF
cdr3_nt: TGCGCCAGCAGCCAAGATCGCCCCGGGACAGGGAATAATTCACCCCTCCACTTT

v_call: TRBV11-2
d_call: NA
j_call: TRBJ1-6
clone_size: few
cdr3_aa: CASSLGGLGSPLHF
cdr3_nt: TGTGCCAGCAGCTTAGGGGGCTTGGGTTCACCCCTCCACTTT

v_call: TRBV28
d_call: TRBD2
j_call: TRBJ2-5
clone_size: NA
cdr3_aa: CASSQLAGYAETQYF
cdr3_nt: TGTGCCAGCAGCCAACTAGCGGGGTATGCGGAGACCCAGTACTTC

v_call: TRBV5-6
d_call: NA
j_call: TRBJ1-6
clone_size: NA
cdr3_aa: CASSPYGAGSPLHF
cdr3_nt: TGTGCCAGCAGCCCATATGGAGCAGGGTCACCCCTCCACTTT

v_call: TRBV7-2
d_call: NA
j_call: TRBJ2-1
clone_size: NA
cdr3_aa: CASSLGATSYNEQFF
cdr3_nt: TGTGCCAGCAGCTTAGGTGCCACTTCATACAATGAGCAGTTCTTC

v_call: TRBV9
d_call: TRBD1
j_call: TRBJ1-5
clone_size: NA
cdr3_aa: CASSEGTGAGNQPQHF
cdr3_nt: TGTGCCAGCAGCGAGGGGACAGGGGCGGGCAATCAGCCCCAGCATTTT

v_call: TRBV28
d_call: NA
j_call: TRBJ2-7
clone_size: NA
cdr3_aa: CASSLTAGGEQYF
cdr3_nt: TGTGCCAGCAGTTTAACGGCCGGCGGGGAGCAGTACTTC

v_call: TRBV6-2/TRBV6-3
d_call: TRBD1
j_call: TRBJ2-7
clone_size: NA
cdr3_aa: CASSWTGSIEQYF
cdr3_nt: TGTGCCAGCAGTTGGACAGGGTCGATCGAGCAGTACTTC

v_call: TRBV29-1
d_call: NA
j_call: TRBJ1-1
clone_size: NA
cdr3_aa: CSTFTEMNTEAFF
cdr3_nt: TGCAGCACTTTTACAGAGATGAACACTGAAGCTTTCTTT

v_call: TRBV5-1
d_call: TRBD1
j_call: TRBJ1-3
clone_size: once
cdr3_aa: CASSSQGGPSGNTIYF
cdr3_nt: TGCGCCAGCAGCTCACAGGGGGGCCCCTCTGGAAACACCATATATTTT

v_call: TRBV4-1
d_call: NA
j_call: TRBJ1-4
clone_size: NA
cdr3_aa: CASSPTRLPNEKLFF
cdr3_nt: TGCGCCAGCAGCCCCACGAGGCTTCCTAATGAAAAACTGTTTTTT

v_call: TRBV30
d_call: NA
j_call: TRBJ1-1
clone_size: NA
cdr3_aa: CAWSKGGVQNTEAFF
cdr3_nt: TGTGCCTGGAGCAAAGGGGGGGTGCAGAACACTGAAGCTTTCTTT

v_call: TRBV23-1
d_call: TRBD1
j_call: TRBJ1-3
clone_size: NA
cdr3_aa: CASGTSTGDSGNTIYF
cdr3_nt: TGCGCCAGCGGGACATCGACAGGGGACTCTGGAAACACCATATATTTT